What follows are 30 T cell receptor beta chains derived from one specimen sequenced in a study of blood T cell repertoires in COVID-19. Clones were sequenced by immunoSEQ multiplex PCR, and TCRdb holds only the in-frame ones, with some missing. The sample contains a few hundred thousand clones, roughly 84% of which appear only once. What was sequenced was PBMCs or T cells enriched from blood (not recorded which). The receptors were gathered from a man in his fifties or sixties who had recovered from COVID-19.

The chain has TRBV15 and TRBJ1-1; D perhaps matches TRBD1 (5 bases). The CDR3 length is 13 residues. Looked up from germline, CDR1 is LNHNV and CDR2 is YYDKDF (reference sequence). The V gene lost 4 bases and the J gene lost 3 bases, with 9 bases spanning the gap. CDR3 nucleotides: TGTGCCACCAGCATGGGGCCGTACACTGAAGCTTTCTTT. Amino acids: CATSMGPYTEAFF.

The CDR3 region is CASSRVSGNQPQHF. CDR3 nucleotides: TGTGCCAGTAGTCGGGTTAGCGGCAATCAGCCCCAGCATTTT. The rearrangement uses TRBV19 and TRBJ1-5; D is unclear. The CDR3 totals 14 residues. Trimming took 5 bases from V and 2 from J, leaving 10 bases between them. Per the germline V gene, CDR1 is LNHDA and CDR2 is SQIVND (reference sequence).

V gene TRBV12-5 combines with J gene TRBJ1-6, with 8 nucleotides matching TRBD1. The CDR3 is made up of 15 amino acids. With 0 bases clipped from V and 6 bases from J, the junction kept 1 base outside the gene matches. From germline, CDR1 is LGHNT and CDR2 FRNRAP. The CDR3 nucleotides are TGTGCTAGTGGTTTGGTGCAGGGGGCTAATTCACCCCTCCACTTT. Translated: CASGLVQGANSPLHF.

As DNA, the CDR3 is TGTGCCAGCAGCTTTCCAGGGGTGGATACGCAGTATTTT. This translates into CASSFPGVDTQYF. V and J are TRBV5-6 and TRBJ2-3, with TRBD1 as a possible D gene (6 bases). V lost 2 bases to trimming and J lost 6 bases, with 10 bases between them. This CDR3 is built from 13 residues. The germline V gene encodes CDR1 SGHDT and CDR2 YYEEEE.

CDR3 residues: CASSQGLHRETQYF. The CDR3 coding sequence is TGTGCCAGCAGCCAGGGACTACACCGAGAGACCCAGTACTTC. The chain recombines TRBV11-2 with TRBJ2-5; 7 bases align to TRBD2. CDR1 SGHAT and CDR2 FQNNGV come from the germline V gene. V was clipped by 5 bases and J by 4 bases; unmatched bases: 7. The CDR3 runs 14 residues.

This clone appeared once. J is TRBJ2-7 and V is TRBV5-4, with D possibly TRBD2 on 6 matching bases. V was cut by 4 bases and J by 0 bases, with 11 bases left in between. Germline V gene sequence: CDR1 SGHNT, CDR2 YYREEE (reference sequence). The CDR3 extends over 14 amino acids. CDR3 coding DNA: TGTGCCAGCAGCAGGGACTCAAGCTCCTACGAGCAGTACTTC. Translated: CASSRDSSSYEQYF.

This clone has just a few counts. A read error is possible here, since a much larger clone lies one base away. The identical CDR3 is also encoded by other nucleotide sequences in the sample. This chain joins TRBV18 and TRBJ1-6; 8 positions match TRBD1. There are 14 residues in the CDR3. Germline V gene lookup returns CDR1 KGHSH and CDR2 LQKENI. The V and J ends lost 3 bases and 8 bases, in that order; junction bases with no gene match: 3. The CDR3 DNA follows: TGTGCCAGCTCACCTATGGACAGGGATTCACCCCTCCACTTT. The encoded protein is CASSPMDRDSPLHF.

The rearrangement uses TRBV9 and TRBJ1-1; a possible D gene is TRBD1 (5 bases). The CDR3 totals 14 residues. In germline, CDR1 is SGDLS, CDR2 YYNGEE. Trimming removed 0 bases from V and 4 bases from J, with 10 bases in between. CDR3 loop: CASSVEGRATEAFF. DNA of the CDR3: TGTGCCAGCAGCGTAGAAGGCAGGGCCACTGAAGCTTTCTTT.

The V gene is TRBV6-5, the J gene TRBJ1-2, with 8 bases aligning to TRBD1. Germline-derived CDR1 and CDR2 are MNHEY and SVGAGI. The V and J ends lost 11 bases and 9 bases, in that order; junction bases with no gene match: 14. The CDR3 has 13 residues. The CDR3 protein is CAGRPGQGGRYTF. CDR3 DNA: TGTGCCGGCCGACCCGGACAGGGCGGGCGCTACACCTTC.

The genes are TRBV2 and TRBJ1-2, with 7 bases fitting TRBD1. Germline assignment: CDR1 SNHLY and CDR2 FYNNEI. The CDR3 spans 15 residues. V was pared by 5 bases and J by 6 bases, with 12 bases of the junction left unmatched. The CDR3 DNA follows: TGTGCCAGCAGTTCGATCCGGGACAGCGGACATGGCTACACCTTC. Its protein is CASSSIRDSGHGYTF.

The CDR3 region has the DNA TGTGCCAGCAGTTACGTTAAACTCTACGAGCAGTACTTC. Translation: CASSYVKLYEQYF. V usage is TRBV6-2 or TRBV6-3 and J usage is TRBJ2-7; no definite D call. The CDR3 totals 13 residues. Per germline, CDR1 MNHEY and CDR2 SVGEGT. Trimming removed 2 bases at V and 3 bases at J, with 8 bases between.

This clone was seen more than once but under ten times. V is TRBV5-1 and J is TRBJ1-1; 7 bases fit TRBD1. Germline CDR1 SGHRS, CDR2 YFSETQ. CDR3 length: 14 amino acids. The junction had 5 bases not matched to a gene; V was cut back by 1 base and J by 5 bases. CDR3 sequence reads: CASSLSGQRTEAFF. CDR3 nucleotides: TGCGCCAGCAGCTTGTCGGGACAGAGAACTGAAGCTTTCTTT. The whole variable domain, filled in from reference TRBV5-1 and TRBJ1-1, reads KAGVTQTPRYLIKTRGQQVTLSCSPISGHRSVSWYQQTPGQGLQFLFEYFSETQRNKGNFPGRFSGRQFSNSRSEMNVSTLELGDSALYLCASSLSGQRTEAFFGQGTRLTVV.

V is TRBV7-2 and J is TRBJ1-5; D is uncertain. The V end lost 5 bases, the J end lost 3 bases, and 11 bases lay between the germline ends. Per germline, CDR1 SGHTA and CDR2 FQGNSA. CDR3 length equals 14 residues. CDR3 residues: CASSPSGANQPQHF. The DNA for the CDR3 is TGTGCCAGCAGCCCCTCCGGTGCCAATCAGCCCCAGCATTTT.

The J gene is TRBJ1-3, the V gene TRBV10-3, with D tentatively TRBD1 (6 bases). The CDR3 consists of 15 residues. The V end was cut by 6 bases, the J end by 0 bases, with 12 bases between. Germline V gene lookup returns CDR1 ENHRY and CDR2 SYGVKD. The CDR3 reads CAIRGTRTSGNTIYF. The DNA of the CDR3 is TGTGCCATCAGGGGGACACGAACCTCTGGAAACACCATATATTTT.

The J gene is TRBJ1-1, the V gene TRBV10-3, with a possible D match to TRBD1 (6 bases). There are 14 residues in the CDR3. Per germline, CDR1 ENHRY and CDR2 SYGVKD. Trimming took 6 bases from V and 3 from J, leaving 14 bases between them. The CDR3 nucleotides are TGTGCCATCAGGCGGGGGGCGAGGGACACTGAAGCTTTCTTT. This sequence encodes CAIRRGARDTEAFF.

J is TRBJ2-1 and V is TRBV4-1; TRBD2 agrees at 8 bases. This CDR3 spans 16 amino acids. The trim removed 1 base at V and 5 bases at J, leaving 7 bases unmatched. CDR1 MGHRA and CDR2 YSYEKL come from the germline V gene. The CDR3 loop reads CASSQVRSGGHNEQFF. The DNA of the CDR3 is TGCGCCAGCAGCCAAGTTCGGAGCGGGGGACACAATGAGCAGTTCTTC.

The J gene is TRBJ1-2, the V gene TRBV7-2, with 11 bases identical to TRBD1. CDR1 is SGHTA and CDR2 is FQGNSA in the germline V gene. V shed 4 bases, J shed 8 bases, and the junction held 9 bases outside the gene matches. This CDR3 spans 15 amino acids. CDR3 region: CASSSGQGALRGYTF. CDR3 sequence (DNA): TGTGCCAGCAGCTCAGGACAGGGGGCATTGCGAGGCTACACCTTC.

The genes are TRBV28 and TRBJ1-4; a possible D gene is TRBD1 (6 bases). V dropped 2 bases and J dropped 1 base, with 8 bases sitting between them. Germline assignment: CDR1 MDHEN and CDR2 SYDVKM. CDR3 length equals 15 residues. CDR3 sequence: CASSLPQGTNEKLFF. The CDR3 DNA sequence: TGTGCCAGCAGTTTACCACAGGGAACTAATGAAAAACTGTTTTTT. The full variable domain, completed using reference TRBV28 and TRBJ1-4, is DVKVTQSSRYLVKRTGEKVFLECVQDMDHENMFWYRQDPGLGLRLIYFSYDVKMKEKGDIPEGYSVSREKKERFSLILESASTNQTSMYLCASSLPQGTNEKLFFGSGTQLSVL.

The chain is built from TRBV5-4 and TRBJ2-6, with TRBD2 matching over 9 bases. This CDR3 has 18 amino acids. J was trimmed by 0 bases and V by 2 bases; bases with no gene match: 6. Germline V gene sequence: CDR1 SGHNT, CDR2 YYREEE (reference sequence). The DNA for the CDR3 is TGTGCCAGCAGCTTAGGGGCGGGAGGGAGCTCTGGGGCCAACGTCCTGACTTTC. It codes for CASSLGAGGSSGANVLTF.

The V call is TRBV12-3 or TRBV12-4, the J call TRBJ1-2; unclear D gene. This CDR3 comprises 12 residues. V shed 3 bases and J shed 2 bases, with 4 bases lying between them. The CDR3 protein is CASSLQNYGYTF. The CDR3 DNA follows: TGTGCCAGCAGTTTGCAGAACTATGGCTACACCTTC.

The rearrangement links TRBV6-2 or TRBV6-3 to TRBJ1-1; D gene ambiguous. Trimming removed 2 bases at V and 1 base at J, with 11 bases between. In germline, CDR1 is MNHEY, CDR2 SVGEGT. This CDR3 contains 15 residues. The CDR3: CASSYPTRQNTEAFF. The CDR3, as DNA: TGTGCCAGCAGTTACCCTACCAGGCAGAACACTGAAGCTTTCTTT.

This clone was detected once. This chain connects TRBV5-1 to TRBJ2-1; D gene ambiguous. The CDR3 length is 13 residues. Looked up from germline, CDR1 is SGHRS and CDR2 is YFSETQ. Trimming cost V 7 bases and J 5 bases, with 13 bases left between them. In DNA form, the CDR3 reads TGCGCCAGCTCTGAACTACTGAACAATGAGCAGTTCTTC. Residues: CASSELLNNEQFF.

J is TRBJ1-1 and V is TRBV9, with D hard to call. Germline CDR1 reads SGDLS; CDR2 reads YYNGEE. Trimming shortened V by 4 bases and J by 1 base, and 11 bases separated the two germline ends. The CDR3 has 14 residues. CDR3 residues: CASSPIRGNTEAFF. CDR3 nucleotides: TGTGCCAGCAGCCCTATTCGGGGGAACACTGAAGCTTTCTTT.

The chain employs TRBV5-4 and TRBJ2-6; 8 bases align to TRBD1. There are 17 residues in the CDR3. After removal of 3 bases from V and 6 bases from J, the junction contained 11 bases not matched to a gene. Per the germline V gene, CDR1 is SGHNT and CDR2 is YYREEE (reference sequence). CDR3: CASSSGTGHSVANVLTF. The CDR3, as DNA: TGTGCCAGCAGCTCCGGGACAGGCCACTCGGTGGCCAACGTCCTGACTTTC.

The chain is built from TRBV4-3 and TRBJ2-1, with D perhaps assigned TRBD1 or TRBD2 (5 bases each). The length of the CDR3 is 15 residues. Germline-derived CDR1 and CDR2 are LGHNA and YSLEER. V was cut by 4 bases and J by 7 bases, with 17 bases left in between. CDR3 amino acids: CASSPDRIPGNEQFF. The CDR3 DNA sequence: TGCGCCAGCAGCCCAGACAGAATACCGGGAAATGAGCAGTTCTTC.

This chain uses TRBV6-2 or TRBV6-3 with TRBJ2-7, with 8 bases fitting TRBD1. In germline, CDR1 is MNHEY, CDR2 SVGEGT. CDR3 size: 16 residues. With 6 bases clipped from V and 3 bases from J, the junction kept 13 bases outside the gene matches. CDR3: CASSPRTGHFSYEQYF. The CDR3 bases are TGTGCCAGCAGCCCACGGACAGGGCACTTTAGCTACGAGCAGTACTTC.

The table lists this clone with a count of one. The chain couples TRBV6-2 or TRBV6-3 to TRBJ1-5, with D unresolved. Trimming pared 3 bases from V and 1 base from J, leaving 13 bases between. The CDR3 covers 16 residues. Germline CDR1 and CDR2: MNHEY and SVGEGT. The CDR3 region is CASSYGSGSSNQPQHF. The CDR3, as DNA: TGTGCCAGCAGTTATGGTTCGGGGTCGAGCAATCAGCCCCAGCATTTT.

The chain couples TRBV28 to TRBJ2-5; D remains unclear. Between the trimmed V and J ends, which lost 6 bases and 2 bases, there was a span of 13 bases. The CDR3 is made up of 14 amino acids. Germline loops: CDR1 MDHEN, CDR2 SYDVKM. This CDR3 reads CASRSHIVQETQYF. CDR3 DNA sequence: TGTGCCAGCAGGTCCCACATCGTTCAAGAGACCCAGTACTTC.

This chain uses TRBV5-1 with TRBJ1-2; TRBD1 agrees at 7 bases. In germline, CDR1 is SGHRS, CDR2 YFSETQ. After removal of 4 bases from V and 5 bases from J, the junction contained 8 bases not matched to a gene. This CDR3 has 14 amino acids. The CDR3 reads CASSVGRGSYGYTF. DNA of the CDR3: TGCGCCAGCAGCGTGGGCAGGGGGAGTTATGGCTACACCTTC.

The chain employs TRBV7-2 and TRBJ1-5, with D possibly being TRBD1 (5 bases). This CDR3 contains 16 residues. Germline values: CDR1 SGHTA, CDR2 FQGNSA. V was pared by 4 bases and J by 5 bases, with 18 bases between. CDR3 in DNA: TGTGCCAGCAGCTACAAACCGGGACTAGGGGATCAGCCCCAGCATTTT. It specifies CASSYKPGLGDQPQHF.